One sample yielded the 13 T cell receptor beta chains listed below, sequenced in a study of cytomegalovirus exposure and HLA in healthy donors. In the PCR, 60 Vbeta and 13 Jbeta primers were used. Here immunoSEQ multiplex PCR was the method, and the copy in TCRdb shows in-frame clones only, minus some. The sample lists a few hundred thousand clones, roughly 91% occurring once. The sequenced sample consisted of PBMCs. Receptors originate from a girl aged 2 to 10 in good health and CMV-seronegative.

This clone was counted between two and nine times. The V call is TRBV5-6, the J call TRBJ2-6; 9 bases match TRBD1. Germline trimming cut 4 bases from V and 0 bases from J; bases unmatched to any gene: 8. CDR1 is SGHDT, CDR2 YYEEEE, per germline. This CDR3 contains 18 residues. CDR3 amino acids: CASSPRDRALSGANVLTF. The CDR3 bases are TGTGCCAGCAGCCCCCGGGACAGGGCGCTCTCTGGGGCCAACGTCCTGACTTTC.

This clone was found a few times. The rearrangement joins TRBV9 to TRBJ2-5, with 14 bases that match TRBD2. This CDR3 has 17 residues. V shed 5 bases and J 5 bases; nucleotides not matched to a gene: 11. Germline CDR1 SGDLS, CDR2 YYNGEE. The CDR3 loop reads CASSRGGLAGGGETQYF. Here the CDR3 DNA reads TGTGCCAGCAGTCGAGGAGGACTAGCGGGGGGCGGGGAGACCCAGTACTTC.

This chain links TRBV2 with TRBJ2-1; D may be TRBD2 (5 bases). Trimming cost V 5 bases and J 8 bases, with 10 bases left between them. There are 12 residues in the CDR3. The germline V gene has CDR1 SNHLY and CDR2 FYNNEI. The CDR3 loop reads CASSLASDEQFF. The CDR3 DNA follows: TGTGCCAGCAGTCTAGCTTCGGATGAGCAGTTCTTC.

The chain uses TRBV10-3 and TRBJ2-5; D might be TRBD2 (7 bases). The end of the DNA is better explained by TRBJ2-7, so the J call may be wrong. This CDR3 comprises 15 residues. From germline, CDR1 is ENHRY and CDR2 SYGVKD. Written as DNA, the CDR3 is TGTGCCATCAGTGAGCCGGGGGGCTTTAAAAGCGAGCAGTACTTC. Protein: CAISEPGGFKSEQYF.

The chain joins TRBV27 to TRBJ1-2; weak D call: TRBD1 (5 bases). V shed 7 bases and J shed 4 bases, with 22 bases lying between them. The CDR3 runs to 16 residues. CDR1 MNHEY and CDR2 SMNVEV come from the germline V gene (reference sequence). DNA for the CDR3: TGTGCCAGCACCTCAATAAGGGGTGAGGAGAGCTATGGCTACACCTTC. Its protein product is CASTSIRGEESYGYTF.

This chain's CDR3 is CASSYSRAGDVSWQYF. CDR3 nucleotides: TGTGCCAGCAGTTACTCCAGAGCGGGAGACGTTAGTTGGCAGTACTTC. J is TRBJ2-7 and V is TRBV6-6, with 8 positions matching TRBD2. The CDR3 runs 16 residues. The V segment lost 0 bases and the J segment 9 bases; nucleotides outside the gene matches: 13. Germline V gene lookup returns CDR1 MNHNY and CDR2 SVGAGI (reference sequence).

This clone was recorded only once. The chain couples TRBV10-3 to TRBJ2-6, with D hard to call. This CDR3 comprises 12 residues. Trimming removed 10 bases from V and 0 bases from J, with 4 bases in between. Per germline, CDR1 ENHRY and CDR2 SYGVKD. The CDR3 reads CATFSGANVLTF. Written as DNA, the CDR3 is TGTGCCACCTTCTCTGGGGCCAACGTCCTGACTTTC.

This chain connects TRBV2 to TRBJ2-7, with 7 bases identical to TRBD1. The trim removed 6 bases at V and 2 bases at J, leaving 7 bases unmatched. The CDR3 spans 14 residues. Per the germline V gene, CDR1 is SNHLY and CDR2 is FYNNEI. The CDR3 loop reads CASRVGQITYEQYF. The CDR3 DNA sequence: TGTGCCAGCAGGGTGGGACAGATAACCTACGAGCAGTACTTC.

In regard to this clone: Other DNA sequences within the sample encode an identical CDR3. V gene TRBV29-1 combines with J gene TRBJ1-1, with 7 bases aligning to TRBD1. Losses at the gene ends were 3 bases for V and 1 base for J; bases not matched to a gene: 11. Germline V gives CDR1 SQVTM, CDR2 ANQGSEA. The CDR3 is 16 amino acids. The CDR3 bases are TGCAGCGTTGAGCCCCGGTTTCAGGGGGAGAACACTGAAGCTTTCTTT. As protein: CSVEPRFQGENTEAFF.

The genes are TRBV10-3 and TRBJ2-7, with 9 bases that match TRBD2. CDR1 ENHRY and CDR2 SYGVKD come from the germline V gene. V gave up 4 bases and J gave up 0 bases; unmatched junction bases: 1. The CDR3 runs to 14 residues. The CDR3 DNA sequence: TGTGCCATCAGTGCACTAGCGGGCTCCTACGAGCAGTACTTC. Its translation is CAISALAGSYEQYF.

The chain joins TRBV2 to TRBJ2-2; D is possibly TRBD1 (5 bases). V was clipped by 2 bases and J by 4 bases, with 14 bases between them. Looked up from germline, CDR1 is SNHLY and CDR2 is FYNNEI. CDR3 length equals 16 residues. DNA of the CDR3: TGTGCCAGCAGTGAACAACCGCCCCAGGGCACCGGGGAGCTGTTTTTT. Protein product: CASSEQPPQGTGELFF.

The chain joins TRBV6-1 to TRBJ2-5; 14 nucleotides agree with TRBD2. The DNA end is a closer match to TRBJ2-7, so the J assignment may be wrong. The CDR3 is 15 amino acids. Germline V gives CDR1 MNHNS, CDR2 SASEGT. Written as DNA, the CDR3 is TGTGCCAGCAGTCCATCCGGGACTAGCGGGGGCGAGCAGTACTTC. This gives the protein CASSPSGTSGGEQYF.

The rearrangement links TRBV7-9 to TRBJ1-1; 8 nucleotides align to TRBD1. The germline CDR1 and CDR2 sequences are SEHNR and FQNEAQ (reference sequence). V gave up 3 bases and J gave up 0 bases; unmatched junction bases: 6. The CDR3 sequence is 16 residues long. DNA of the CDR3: TGTGCCAGCAGCTTTGGGCAGGGGGCCTTGAACACTGAAGCTTTCTTT. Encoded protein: CASSFGQGALNTEAFF.